These 14 T cell receptor beta chains originate from one sample sequenced in a study of blood T cell repertoires in COVID-19. Clones were read by immunoSEQ multiplex PCR, and TCRdb kept only the in-frame ones, dropping some. This table holds around 270,000 clones, 80% to 90% found once. Input material: PBMCs or T cells enriched from blood (not recorded which). The receptor set was obtained from a woman aged 40 to 50 who had been exposed to COVID-19.

This sequence joins TRBV13 and TRBJ1-2; D may be TRBD1 (5 bases). The CDR3 is made up of 16 amino acids. The V gene lost 1 base and the J gene lost 4 bases, with 16 bases spanning the gap. Germline-derived CDR1 and CDR2 are PRHDT and FYEKMQ (reference sequence). CDR3 sequence: CASSLDRDYSGYGYTF. As DNA, the CDR3 is TGTGCCAGCAGCTTAGACCGGGACTACTCCGGCTATGGCTACACCTTC.

This clone was detected a few times. The V gene is TRBV12-5, the J gene TRBJ1-1; 11 nucleotides agree with TRBD1. V shed 0 bases and J 5 bases; nucleotides not matched to a gene: 5. Germline-derived CDR1 and CDR2 are LGHNT and FRNRAP. CDR3 length equals 16 residues. The CDR3 DNA follows: TGTGCTAGTGGTTTGGTACTCGGGACAGGGGGGACTGAAGCTTTCTTT. Translated: CASGLVLGTGGTEAFF. The full variable domain, in which reference TRBV12-5 and TRBJ1-1 provide the parts outside the CDR3, is DARVTQTPRHKVTEMGQEVTMRCQPILGHNTVFWYRQTMMQGLELLAYFRNRAPLDDSGMPKDRFSAEMPDATLATLKIQPSEPRDSAVYFCASGLVLGTGGTEAFFGQGTRLTVV.

This clone was detected once. The CDR3 here is CATSHSGRDNTEAFF. Written as DNA, the CDR3 is TGTGCCACCAGCCACTCGGGGAGGGACAACACTGAAGCTTTCTTT. This chain uses TRBV24-1 with TRBJ1-1; maybe TRBD1 (5 bases). The CDR3 contains 15 residues. Germline V gives CDR1 KGHDR, CDR2 SFDVKD. V shed 7 bases and J shed 2 bases, with 16 bases lying between them.

The chain couples TRBV28 to TRBJ2-3, with TRBD2 matching over 12 bases. The V and J ends lost 4 bases and 0 bases, in that order; junction bases with no gene match: 14. The CDR3 sequence is 20 residues long. Germline V CDR1 and CDR2: MDHEN, SYDVKM. The CDR3 nucleotides are TGTGCCAGCAGTTCTTGGACAGTCGGACTAGCGGGGACTAGCACAGATACGCAGTATTTT. It yields the protein CASSSWTVGLAGTSTDTQYF.

About this clone: A junction boundary mismatches the germline segment, possibly from a read error. The CDR3 here is CASSLAGGLAADTQYF. CDR3 bases: TGTGCCAGCAGCTTGGCGGGGGGACTAGCGGCAGATACGCAGTATTTT. The chain links TRBV5-1 to TRBJ2-3; 11 bases map to TRBD2. The CDR3 sequence is 16 residues long. Germline loops: CDR1 SGHRS, CDR2 YFSETQ.

The chain employs TRBV19 and TRBJ2-5; a possible D gene is TRBD1 (6 bases). The CDR3 is 14 amino acids. Trimming cost V 5 bases and J 2 bases, with 12 bases left between them. Germline values: CDR1 LNHDA, CDR2 SQIVND (reference sequence). The CDR3 protein is CASSPQGAQETQYF. CDR3 sequence (DNA): TGTGCCAGTAGTCCACAGGGAGCTCAAGAGACCCAGTACTTC.

This chain links TRBV19 with TRBJ1-1; D is ambiguous. Germline CDR1 and CDR2: LNHDA and SQIVND (reference sequence). This CDR3 has 14 residues. Trimming cost V 1 base and J 5 bases, with 11 bases left between them. The CDR3 reads CASSIGGRGTEAFF. CDR3 coding DNA: TGTGCCAGTAGTATAGGAGGGCGAGGGACTGAAGCTTTCTTT. Drawing the rest from reference TRBV19 and TRBJ1-1, the complete variable domain is DGGITQSPKYLFRKEGQNVTLSCEQNLNHDAMYWYRQDPGQGLRLIYYSQIVNDFQKGDIAEGYSVSREKKESFPLTVTSAQKNPTAFYLCASSIGGRGTEAFFGQGTRLTVV.

J is TRBJ2-5 and V is TRBV10-3; 9 bases agree with TRBD1. The CDR3 is made up of 15 amino acids. Germline CDR1 and CDR2: ENHRY and SYGVKD. V trimming: 9 bases; J trimming: 4 bases; junction bases outside the gene matches: 12. Written as DNA, the CDR3 is TGTGCCATTCGGGGCCGGGACAGGGATTTAGAGACCCAGTACTTC. Amino acids: CAIRGRDRDLETQYF.

The rearrangement links TRBV27 to TRBJ2-2; 7 bases match TRBD1. The ends lost 5 bases at V and 2 bases at J; junction bases unmatched: 11. This CDR3 comprises 17 residues. CDR1 MNHEY and CDR2 SMNVEV come from the germline V gene (reference sequence). The CDR3 region has the DNA TGTGCCAGCAGTCTCTTAAGGGGGCTGGGTAACACCGGGGAGCTGTTTTTT. This sequence encodes CASSLLRGLGNTGELFF.

This clone appeared a single time. The chain employs TRBV7-2 and TRBJ1-4; a possible D gene is TRBD1 (6 bases). The germline V gene encodes CDR1 SGHTA and CDR2 FQGNSA. The germline V and J ends were trimmed by 5 bases and 5 bases, with 12 bases remaining between them. CDR3 length: 14 residues. DNA for the CDR3: TGTGCCAGCAGCCCAACAGGGAACAATGAAAAACTGTTTTTT. It is translated as CASSPTGNNEKLFF.

V usage is TRBV30 and J usage is TRBJ1-2; maybe TRBD1 (5 bases). The CDR3 has 12 residues. V gave up 1 base and J gave up 11 bases, with 14 bases separating them. Per the germline V gene, CDR1 is GTSNPN and CDR2 is SVGIG (reference sequence). This CDR3 reads CAWSARGLWYTF. In DNA form, the CDR3 reads TGTGCCTGGAGTGCCCGGGGGTTGTGGTACACCTTC. Supplemented by reference TRBV30 and TRBJ1-2, the full variable domain reads SQTIHQWPATLVQPVGSPLSLECTVEGTSNPNLYWYRQAAGRGLQLLFYSVGIGQISSEVPQNLSASRPQDRQFILSSKKLLLSDSGFYLCAWSARGLWYTFGSGTRLTVV.

This chain connects TRBV7-3 to TRBJ2-4; D not resolved. This CDR3 region has 17 residues. The V gene's germline CDR1 is SGHTA and CDR2 FQGTGA. V lost 0 bases, J lost 3 bases, and 15 bases lay in between. The CDR3 sequence is CASSLTGDFTGKNIQYF. CDR3 coding DNA: TGTGCCAGCAGCTTAACCGGTGACTTTACGGGCAAAAACATTCAGTACTTC.

The genes are TRBV27 and TRBJ2-7; TRBD2 matches at 10 bases. V lost 5 bases and J lost 5; bases outside the gene matches: 3. The CDR3 spans 13 residues. Germline V gene lookup returns CDR1 MNHEY and CDR2 SMNVEV (reference sequence). The CDR3 nucleotides read TGTGCCAGCAGTCTACTAGCGGGGAACGAGCAGTACTTC. Its translation is CASSLLAGNEQYF.

The chain has TRBV5-1 and TRBJ1-2; 8 bases fit TRBD1. The length of the CDR3 is 13 residues. In germline, CDR1 is SGHRS, CDR2 YFSETQ. Unmatched junction bases numbered 6, after V lost 1 base and J lost 10 bases. The CDR3 nucleotides read TGCGCCAGCAGCTTGATATCAGGGGGCAACTACACCTTC. Protein product: CASSLISGGNYTF.